The sequence of this T cell receptor (beta chain) was determined in a study of blood T cell repertoires in COVID-19. Study-level background: Italy, Spain and the United States were the sources of the convalescent and acute COVID-19 samples. From T cells, B-cell-depleted T cells, or PBMCs came the material, which was cDNA or gDNA.

Study processing details: Reference gene primers were amplified, and this amplification served to estimate nucleated cell counts. Clones were read by immunoSEQ multiplex PCR, and TCRdb kept only the in-frame ones, dropping some. That table is the source of V, J and clone size, and D and trimming were worked out from the DNA. The sample consists of around 170,000 clones, about 82% of them appearing once. V lost 1 base, J lost 6 bases, and 11 bases lay in between. Germline V gene sequence: CDR1 SGDLS, CDR2 YYNGEE. This CDR3 is built from 15 residues. V and J are TRBV9 and TRBJ1-6; TRBD1 is a possible D gene (5 bases). The source is a man in his fifties or sixties with active or convalescent COVID-19. Material for sequencing was peripheral blood. This CDR3 is CASSVRGMGNSPLHF. DNA of the CDR3: TGTGCCAGCAGCGTACGGGGGATGGGTAATTCACCCCTCCACTTT.